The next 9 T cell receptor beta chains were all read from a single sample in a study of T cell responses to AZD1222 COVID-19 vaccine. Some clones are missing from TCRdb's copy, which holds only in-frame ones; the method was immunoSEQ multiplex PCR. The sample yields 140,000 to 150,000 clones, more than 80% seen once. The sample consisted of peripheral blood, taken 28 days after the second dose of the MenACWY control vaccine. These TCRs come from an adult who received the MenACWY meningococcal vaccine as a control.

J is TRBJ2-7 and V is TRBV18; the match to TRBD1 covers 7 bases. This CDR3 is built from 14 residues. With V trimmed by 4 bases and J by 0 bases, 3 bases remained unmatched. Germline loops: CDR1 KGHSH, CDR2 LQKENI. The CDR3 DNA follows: TGTGCCAGCTCACTCCGGGACAGCTCCTACGAGCAGTACTTC. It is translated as CASSLRDSSYEQYF. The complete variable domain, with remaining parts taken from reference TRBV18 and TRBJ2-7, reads NAGVMQNPRHLVRRRGQEARLRCSPMKGHSHVYWYRQLPEEGLKFMVYLQKENIIDESGMPKERFSAEFPKEGPSILRIQQVVRGDSAAYFCASSLRDSSYEQYFGPGTRLTVT.

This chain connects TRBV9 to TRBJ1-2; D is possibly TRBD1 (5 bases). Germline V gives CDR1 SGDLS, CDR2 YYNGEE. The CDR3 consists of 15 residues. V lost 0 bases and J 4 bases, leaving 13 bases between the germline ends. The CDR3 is CASSVGSGVGYGYTF. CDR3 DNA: TGTGCCAGCAGCGTAGGATCGGGGGTGGGCTATGGCTACACCTTC.

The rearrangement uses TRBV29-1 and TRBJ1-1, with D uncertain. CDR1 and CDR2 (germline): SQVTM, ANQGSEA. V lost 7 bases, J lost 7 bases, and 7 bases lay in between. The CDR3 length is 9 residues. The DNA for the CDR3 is TGCAGCGACGGGAGTGAAGCTTTCTTT. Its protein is CSDGSEAFF.

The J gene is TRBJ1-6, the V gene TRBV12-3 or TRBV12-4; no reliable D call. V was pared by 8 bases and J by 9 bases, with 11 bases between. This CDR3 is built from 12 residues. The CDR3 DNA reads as TGTGCCAGCGCAAATCCTACTTCACCCCTCCACTTT. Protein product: CASANPTSPLHF.

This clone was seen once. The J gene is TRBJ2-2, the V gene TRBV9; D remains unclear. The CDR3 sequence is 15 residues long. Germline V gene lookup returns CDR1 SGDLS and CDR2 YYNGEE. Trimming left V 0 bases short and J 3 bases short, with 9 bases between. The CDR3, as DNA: TGTGCCAGCAGCGTAGGTAGCTCGGACACCGGGGAGCTGTTTTTT. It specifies CASSVGSSDTGELFF.

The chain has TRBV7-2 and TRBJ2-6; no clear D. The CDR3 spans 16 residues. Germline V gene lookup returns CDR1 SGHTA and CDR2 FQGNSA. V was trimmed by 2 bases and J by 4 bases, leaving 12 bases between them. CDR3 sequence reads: CASSLRRSTGANVLTF. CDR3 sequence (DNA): TGTGCCAGCAGCTTACGCAGGTCTACCGGGGCCAACGTCCTGACTTTC.

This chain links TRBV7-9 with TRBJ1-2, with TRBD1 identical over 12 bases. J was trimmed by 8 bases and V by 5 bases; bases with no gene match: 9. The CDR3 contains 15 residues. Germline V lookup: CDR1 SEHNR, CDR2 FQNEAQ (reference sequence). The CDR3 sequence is CASSIKGQGALGYTF. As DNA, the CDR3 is TGTGCCAGCAGCATCAAGGGACAGGGGGCTTTAGGCTACACCTTC.

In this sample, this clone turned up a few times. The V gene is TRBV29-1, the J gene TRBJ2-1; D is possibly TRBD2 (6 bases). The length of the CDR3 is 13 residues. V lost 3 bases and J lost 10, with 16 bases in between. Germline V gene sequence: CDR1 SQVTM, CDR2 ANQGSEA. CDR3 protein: CSVDYVGGDEQFF. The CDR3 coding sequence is TGCAGCGTTGATTATGTGGGAGGCGACGAGCAGTTCTTC.

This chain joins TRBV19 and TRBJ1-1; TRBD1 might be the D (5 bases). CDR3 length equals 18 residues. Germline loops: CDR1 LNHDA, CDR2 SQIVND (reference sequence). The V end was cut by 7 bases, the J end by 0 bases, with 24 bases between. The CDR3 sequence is CASKGELGVTSVNTEAFF. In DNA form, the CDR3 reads TGTGCCAGTAAAGGGGAACTTGGTGTTACATCCGTGAACACTGAAGCTTTCTTT.